This T cell receptor (beta chain) originates from a study of blood T cell repertoires in COVID-19. Study in general: Nucleic acid was either cDNA or gDNA, and it came from T cells, B-cell-depleted T cells, or PBMCs.

V lost 8 bases, J lost 0 bases, and 6 bases stayed unmatched. The CDR3 sequence is 15 residues long. The germline V gene has CDR1 GTSNPN and CDR2 SVGIG (reference sequence). Original data processing: Reference gene primers were amplified, and this amplification served to estimate nucleated cell counts. Assay used: immunoSEQ multiplex PCR; TCRdb lists only in-frame clones, some missing. The V and J calls and clone size were taken over from that table, and D and trimming were inferred from the DNA. The sample records 220,000 or so clones, approximately 78% being singletons. Enrollment of patients from Seattle took place during active infection, with longitudinal follow-up.

Sample: peripheral blood. V usage is TRBV30 and J usage is TRBJ2-3, with 12 nucleotides matching TRBD1. The clonotype was recovered from a woman older than 75 with COVID-19, enrolled during active disease. The CDR3 DNA sequence: TGTGCCGGGACCGGGACAGGGGGCAGCACAGATACGCAGTATTTT. This codes for CAGTGTGGSTDTQYF.